This T cell receptor (beta chain) was captured by sequencing in a study of Graves' ophthalmopathy and Graves' hyperthyroidism. At the level of the study: Before any treatment, peripheral blood was taken at the initial diagnosis. General study findings and limits: Blood also carried most expanded thyroid clonotypes exceeding 0.001 frequency.

Comment on this clonotype: As yet, its antigen is unknown.

Over 18 months of follow-up, stable hyperthyroidism required that no ophthalmopathy appear. Fresh peripheral blood, roughly 9.4 ml, was the PBMC source. Amplified TCR beta CDR3 regions were obtained using RNA transcripts as template. The first-round RT-PCR employed HTBI primers together with the Qiagen OneStep RT-PCR kit. A multiplex PCR was then performed as the second round. TCRdb reprocessed the multiplex PCR reads with MiXCR, giving one entry per CDR3 protein. The sample lists hundreds of thousands of distinct CDR3 sequences, about 20% seen once, with around 6.5% in the top ten. The germline V gene encodes CDR1 SGHDT and CDR2 YYEEEE. This CDR3 region has 14 residues. Between the trimmed V and J ends, which lost 4 bases and 0 bases, there was a span of 10 bases.

The sequence derives from a woman aged 18-29 years with stable Graves' hyperthyroidism. Some clones in this sample may be carry-over from other donors' samples. Sequences were obtained from peripheral blood. The V call is TRBV5-6, the J call TRBJ2-5; tentative D call: TRBD2 (6 bases). The CDR3 is CASSPAGHQETQYF. The DNA of the CDR3 is TGTGCCAGCAGCCCAGCGGGCCACCAAGAGACCCAGTACTTC.